This entry features one T cell receptor beta chain sequence. The data belong to a study of T-cell reconstitution after alpha-beta-depleted transplantation in children. Trimming removed 2 bases from V and 8 bases from J; junction bases left unmatched: 6. Germline CDR1 reads SGHTA; CDR2 reads FQGTGA. The CDR3 sequence is 14 residues long. Unique molecular identifiers featured in how the TCRbeta library was prepared. TCRdb reprocessed the PCR reads with MiXCR, giving one entry per CDR3 protein. The data contain fewer than 550,000 distinct CDR3 sequences, around 9.9% of them singletons. This specimen was PBMCs from the stem cell graft donor, taken from the stem cell graft. The TCR originated in a human donor who donated a stem cell graft to a child with acute myeloid leukemia. The chain links TRBV7-3 to TRBJ2-4, with TRBD2 identical over 7 bases. The CDR3 is CASSLHGGGDIQYF. The CDR3 DNA follows: TGTGCCAGCAGCTTACATGGGGGAGGGGACATTCAGTACTTC.